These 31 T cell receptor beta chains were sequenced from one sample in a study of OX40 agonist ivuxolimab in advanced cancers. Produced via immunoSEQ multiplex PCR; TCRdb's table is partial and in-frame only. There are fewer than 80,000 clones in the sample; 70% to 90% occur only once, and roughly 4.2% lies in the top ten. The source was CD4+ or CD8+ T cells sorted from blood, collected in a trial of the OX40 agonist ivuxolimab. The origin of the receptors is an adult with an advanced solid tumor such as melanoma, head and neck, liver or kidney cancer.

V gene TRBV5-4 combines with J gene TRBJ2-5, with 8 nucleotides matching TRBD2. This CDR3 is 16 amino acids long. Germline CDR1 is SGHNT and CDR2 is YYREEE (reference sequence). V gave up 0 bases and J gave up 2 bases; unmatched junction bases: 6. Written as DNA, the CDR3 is TGTGCCAGCAGCTTGGGCCCACTAGCGGAGCAAGAGACCCAGTACTTC. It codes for CASSLGPLAEQETQYF.

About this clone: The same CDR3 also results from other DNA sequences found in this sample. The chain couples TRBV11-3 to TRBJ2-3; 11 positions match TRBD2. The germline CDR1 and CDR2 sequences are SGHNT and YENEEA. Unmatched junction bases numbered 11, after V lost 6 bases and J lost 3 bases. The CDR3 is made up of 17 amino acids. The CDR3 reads CASRTGLAGISTDTQYF. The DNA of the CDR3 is TGTGCCAGCAGAACCGGACTAGCGGGTATTAGTACAGATACGCAGTATTTT.

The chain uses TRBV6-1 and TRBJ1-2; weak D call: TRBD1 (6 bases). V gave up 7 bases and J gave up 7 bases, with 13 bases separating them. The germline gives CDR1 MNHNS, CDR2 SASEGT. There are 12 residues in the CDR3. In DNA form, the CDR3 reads TGTGCCAGCAAGCGGGGGGGGGCTGGCTACACCTTC. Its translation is CASKRGGAGYTF.

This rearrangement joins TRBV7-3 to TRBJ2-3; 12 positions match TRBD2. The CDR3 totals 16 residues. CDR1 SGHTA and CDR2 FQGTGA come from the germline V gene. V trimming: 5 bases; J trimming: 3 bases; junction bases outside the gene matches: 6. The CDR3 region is CASSTRLAGETDTQYF. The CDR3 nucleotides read TGTGCCAGCAGCACGAGACTAGCGGGAGAAACAGATACGCAGTATTTT.

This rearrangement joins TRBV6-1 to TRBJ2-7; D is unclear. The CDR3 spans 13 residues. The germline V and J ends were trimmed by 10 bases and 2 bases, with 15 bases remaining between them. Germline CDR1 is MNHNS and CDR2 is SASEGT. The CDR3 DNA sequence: TGTGCCACCCGGCCTTTAAAAACCTACGAGCAGTACTTC. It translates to CATRPLKTYEQYF.

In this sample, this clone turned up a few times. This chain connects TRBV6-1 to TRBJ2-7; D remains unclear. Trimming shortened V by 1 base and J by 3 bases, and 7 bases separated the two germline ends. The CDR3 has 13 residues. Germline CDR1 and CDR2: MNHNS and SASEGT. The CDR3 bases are TGTGCCAGCAGTGAAGGTCCGTTCTACGAGCAGTACTTC. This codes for CASSEGPFYEQYF.

CDR3 sequence (DNA): TGTGCCAGCGGAGGACAGACTGCAACTAATGAAAAACTGTTTTTT. It yields the protein CASGGQTATNEKLFF. The chain has TRBV2 and TRBJ1-4; TRBD1 might be the D (6 bases). V gave up 8 bases and J gave up 0 bases, with 13 bases separating them. The CDR3 consists of 15 residues. Germline V gene data show CDR1 as SNHLY and CDR2 as FYNNEI.

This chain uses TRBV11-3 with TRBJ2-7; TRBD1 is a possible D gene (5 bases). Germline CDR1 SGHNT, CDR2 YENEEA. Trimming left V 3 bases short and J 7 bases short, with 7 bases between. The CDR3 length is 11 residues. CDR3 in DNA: TGTGCCAGCAGCTTTAAGGGGGAGCAGTACTTC. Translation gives CASSFKGEQYF.

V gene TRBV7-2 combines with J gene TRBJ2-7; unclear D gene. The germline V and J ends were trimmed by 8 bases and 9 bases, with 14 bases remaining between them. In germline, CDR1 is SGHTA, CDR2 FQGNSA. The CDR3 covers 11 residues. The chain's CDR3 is CASGVEIGQYF. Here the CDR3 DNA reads TGTGCCAGCGGGGTGGAAATTGGGCAGTACTTC. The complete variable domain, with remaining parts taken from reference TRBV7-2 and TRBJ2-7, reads GAGVSQSPSNKVTEKGKDVELRCDPISGHTALYWYRQSLGQGLEFLIYFQGNSAPDKSGLPSDRFSAERTGGSVSTLTIQRTQQEDSAVYLCASGVEIGQYFGPGTRLTVT.

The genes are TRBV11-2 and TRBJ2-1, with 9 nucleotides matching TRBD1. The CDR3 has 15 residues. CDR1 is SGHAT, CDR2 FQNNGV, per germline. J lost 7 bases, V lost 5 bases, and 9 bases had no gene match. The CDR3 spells CASSNGQGLLNEQFF. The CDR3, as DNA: TGTGCCAGCAGCAACGGACAGGGGCTACTGAATGAGCAGTTCTTC.

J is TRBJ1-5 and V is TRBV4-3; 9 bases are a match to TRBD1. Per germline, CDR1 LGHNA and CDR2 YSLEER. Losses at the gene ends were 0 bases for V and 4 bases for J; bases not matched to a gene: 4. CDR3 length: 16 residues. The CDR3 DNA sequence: TGCGCCAGCAGCCAAGAGTTCGGACAGGGGAATCAGCCCCAGCATTTT. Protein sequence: CASSQEFGQGNQPQHF.

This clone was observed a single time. CDR3 in DNA: TGTGCCAGCAGCTTTAGCGTCGGGACTAGCGGCACCGGGGAGCTGTTTTTT. Translated: CASSFSVGTSGTGELFF. This rearrangement joins TRBV11-1 to TRBJ2-2; 11 nucleotides agree with TRBD2. The germline CDR1 and CDR2 sequences are SGHAT and FQDESV (reference sequence). Losses at the gene ends were 3 bases for V and 4 bases for J; bases not matched to a gene: 7. CDR3 length: 17 amino acids.

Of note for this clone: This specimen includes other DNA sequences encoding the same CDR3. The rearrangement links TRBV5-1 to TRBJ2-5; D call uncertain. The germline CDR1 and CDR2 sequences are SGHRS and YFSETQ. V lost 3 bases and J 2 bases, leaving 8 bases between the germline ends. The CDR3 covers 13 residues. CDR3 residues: CASSSGQQETQYF. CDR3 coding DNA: TGCGCCAGCAGCTCGGGTCAACAAGAGACCCAGTACTTC.

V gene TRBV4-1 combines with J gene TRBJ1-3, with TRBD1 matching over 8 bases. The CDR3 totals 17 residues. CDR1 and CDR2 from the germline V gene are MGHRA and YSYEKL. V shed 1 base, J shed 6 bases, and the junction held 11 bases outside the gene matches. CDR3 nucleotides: TGCGCCAGCAGCCAAGGTCGGACAGGGATCTTTCTAAACACCATATATTTT. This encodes CASSQGRTGIFLNTIYF.

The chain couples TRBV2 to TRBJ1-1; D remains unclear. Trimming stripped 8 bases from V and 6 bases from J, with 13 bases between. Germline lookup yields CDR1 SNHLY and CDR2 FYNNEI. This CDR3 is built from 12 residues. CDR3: CASFSSGSEAFF. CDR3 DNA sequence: TGTGCCAGCTTCTCCTCGGGATCTGAAGCTTTCTTT.

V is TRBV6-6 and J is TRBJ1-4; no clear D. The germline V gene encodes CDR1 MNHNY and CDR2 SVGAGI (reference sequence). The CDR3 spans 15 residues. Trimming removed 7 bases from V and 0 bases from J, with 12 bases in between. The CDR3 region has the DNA TGTGCCAGCAAGGGCAGGTTTGCAACTAATGAAAAACTGTTTTTT. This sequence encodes CASKGRFATNEKLFF.

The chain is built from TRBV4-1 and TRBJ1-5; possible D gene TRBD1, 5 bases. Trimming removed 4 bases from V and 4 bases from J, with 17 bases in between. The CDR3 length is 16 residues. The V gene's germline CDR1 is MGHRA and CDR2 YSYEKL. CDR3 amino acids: CASSPNVAGLNQPQHF. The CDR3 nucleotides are TGCGCCAGCAGCCCCAATGTAGCAGGGCTTAATCAGCCCCAGCATTTT.

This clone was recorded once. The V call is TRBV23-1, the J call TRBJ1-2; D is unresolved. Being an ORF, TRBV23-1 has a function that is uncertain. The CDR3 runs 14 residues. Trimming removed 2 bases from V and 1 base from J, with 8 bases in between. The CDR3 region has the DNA TGCGCCAGCAGTCAAATACACAATAACTATGGCTACACCTTC. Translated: CASSQIHNNYGYTF.

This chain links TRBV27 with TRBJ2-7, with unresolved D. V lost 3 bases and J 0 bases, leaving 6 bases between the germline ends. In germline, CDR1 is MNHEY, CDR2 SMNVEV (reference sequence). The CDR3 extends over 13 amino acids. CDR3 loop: CASSFAVSYEQYF. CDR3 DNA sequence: TGTGCCAGCAGTTTTGCAGTCTCCTACGAGCAGTACTTC.

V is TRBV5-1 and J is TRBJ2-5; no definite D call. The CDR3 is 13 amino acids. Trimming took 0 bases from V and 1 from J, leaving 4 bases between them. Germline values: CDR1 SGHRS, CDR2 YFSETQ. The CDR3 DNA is TGCGCCAGCAGCTTGGTATCCCAAGAGACCCAGTACTTC. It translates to CASSLVSQETQYF.

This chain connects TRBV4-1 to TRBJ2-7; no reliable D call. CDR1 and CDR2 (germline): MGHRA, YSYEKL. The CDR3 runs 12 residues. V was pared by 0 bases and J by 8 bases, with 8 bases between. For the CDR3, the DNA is TGCGCCAGCAGCCAAGATGGTACGCAGCAGTACTTC. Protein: CASSQDGTQQYF.

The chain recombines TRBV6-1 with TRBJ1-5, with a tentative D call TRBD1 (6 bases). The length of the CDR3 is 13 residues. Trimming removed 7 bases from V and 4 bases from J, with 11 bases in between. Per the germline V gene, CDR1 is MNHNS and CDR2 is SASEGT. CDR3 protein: CASTLTGNQPQHF. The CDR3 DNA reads TGTGCCAGCACCCTGACAGGTAATCAGCCCCAGCATTTT.

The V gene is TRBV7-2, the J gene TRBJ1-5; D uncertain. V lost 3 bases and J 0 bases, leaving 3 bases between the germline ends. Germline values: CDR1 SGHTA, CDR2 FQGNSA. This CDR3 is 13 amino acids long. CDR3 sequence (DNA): TGTGCCAGCAGCTTCAATAGCAATCAGCCCCAGCATTTT. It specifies CASSFNSNQPQHF.

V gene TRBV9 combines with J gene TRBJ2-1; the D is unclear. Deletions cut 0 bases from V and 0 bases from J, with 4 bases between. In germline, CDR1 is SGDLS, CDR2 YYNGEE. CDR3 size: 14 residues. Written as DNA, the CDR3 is TGTGCCAGCAGCGTAGATGGCTCCTACAATGAGCAGTTCTTC. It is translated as CASSVDGSYNEQFF.

This CDR3 reads CASSPGQSSYEQYF. The CDR3 DNA reads as TGTGCCAGCTCACCGGGACAGAGCTCCTACGAGCAGTACTTC. The V call is TRBV18, the J call TRBJ2-7; 7 bases are a match to TRBD1. Losses at the gene ends were 3 bases for V and 0 bases for J; bases not matched to a gene: 2. This CDR3 spans 14 amino acids. In germline, CDR1 is KGHSH, CDR2 LQKENI.

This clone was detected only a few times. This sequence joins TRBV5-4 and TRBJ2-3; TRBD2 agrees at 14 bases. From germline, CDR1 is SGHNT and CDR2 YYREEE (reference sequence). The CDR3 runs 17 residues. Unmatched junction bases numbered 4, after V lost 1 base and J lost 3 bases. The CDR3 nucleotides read TGTGCCAGCAGCTTGAAGGGACTAGCGGGAGTAACAGATACGCAGTATTTT. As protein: CASSLKGLAGVTDTQYF.

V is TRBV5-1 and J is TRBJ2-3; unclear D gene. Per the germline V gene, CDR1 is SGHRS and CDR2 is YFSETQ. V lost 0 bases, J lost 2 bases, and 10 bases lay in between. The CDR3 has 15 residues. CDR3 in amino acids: CASSLEDASTDTQYF. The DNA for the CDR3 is TGCGCCAGCAGCTTGGAAGACGCCTCCACAGATACGCAGTATTTT.

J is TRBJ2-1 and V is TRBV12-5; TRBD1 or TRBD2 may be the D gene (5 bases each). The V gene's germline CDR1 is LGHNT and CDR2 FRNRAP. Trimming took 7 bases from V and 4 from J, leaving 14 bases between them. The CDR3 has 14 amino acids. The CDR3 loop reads CASARDSGYNEQFF. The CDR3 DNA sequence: TGTGCTAGTGCCCGAGACAGCGGTTACAATGAGCAGTTCTTC.

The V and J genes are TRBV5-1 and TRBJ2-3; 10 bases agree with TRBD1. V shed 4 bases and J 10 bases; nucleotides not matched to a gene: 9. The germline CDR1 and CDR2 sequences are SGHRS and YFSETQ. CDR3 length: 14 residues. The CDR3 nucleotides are TGCGCCAGCAGCCTCGGACAGGGGGGCGGTGCGCAGTATTTT. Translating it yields CASSLGQGGGAQYF.

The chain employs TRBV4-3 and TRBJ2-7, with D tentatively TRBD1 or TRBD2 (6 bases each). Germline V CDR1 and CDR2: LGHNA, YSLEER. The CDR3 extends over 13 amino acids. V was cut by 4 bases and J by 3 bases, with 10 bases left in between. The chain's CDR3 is CASSRGTNYEQYF. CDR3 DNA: TGCGCCAGCAGCCGCGGGACAAACTACGAGCAGTACTTC.

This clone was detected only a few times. The CDR3 coding sequence is TGCGCCAGCAGCCAAGATCGGATGAGGACAGGGGCGAGCACAGATACGCAGTATTTT. It is translated as CASSQDRMRTGASTDTQYF. The chain is built from TRBV4-1 and TRBJ2-3; 9 bases line up with TRBD1. The V gene end was trimmed by 0 bases and the J gene end by 0 bases; junction bases not matched to a gene: 10. This CDR3 is 19 amino acids long. Germline V gene sequence: CDR1 MGHRA, CDR2 YSYEKL.